A single sample is the source of the 6 T cell receptor beta chains below, sequenced in a study of blood T cell repertoires in COVID-19. The repertoire was sequenced with immunoSEQ multiplex PCR; TCRdb's copy has only in-frame clones and lacks some. The profile shows about 480,000 clones, roughly 90% of them singletons. Material for sequencing was PBMCs or T cells enriched from blood (not recorded which). The receptors originated from a woman in her thirties or forties who had recovered from COVID-19.

This clone was counted a single time. The chain recombines TRBV9 with TRBJ2-3; no clear D. Looked up from germline, CDR1 is SGDLS and CDR2 is YYNGEE. The CDR3 is 14 amino acids. V was pared by 2 bases and J by 6 bases, with 13 bases between. CDR3 bases: TGTGCCAGCAGCGTTAACCCCGAGTCGGATACGCAGTATTTT. It translates to CASSVNPESDTQYF.

The chain couples TRBV6-5 to TRBJ1-1; D gene uncertain. The CDR3 contains 13 residues. Between the trimmed V and J ends, which lost 0 bases and 1 base, there was a span of 3 bases. Germline assignment: CDR1 MNHEY and CDR2 SVGAGI. The CDR3 reads CASSYSRNTEAFF. CDR3 nucleotides: TGTGCCAGCAGTTACTCCCGGAACACTGAAGCTTTCTTT.

For this clone: A read error may account for a junction end that differs from germline. V gene TRBV13 combines with J gene TRBJ1-2; TRBD1 matches at 8 bases. In germline, CDR1 is PRHDT, CDR2 FYEKMQ (reference sequence). The CDR3 is made up of 15 amino acids. Here the CDR3 DNA reads TGTGCCAGCAGCTTAGAGGACGGGACAGGCTATGGCCACACCTTC. It yields the protein CASSLEDGTGYGHTF.

This chain connects TRBV19 to TRBJ1-1; D perhaps matches TRBD1 (6 bases). The germline V and J ends were trimmed by 9 bases and 5 bases, with 22 bases remaining between them. The CDR3 runs 15 residues. Germline V CDR1 and CDR2: LNHDA, SQIVND (reference sequence). CDR3: CASRLWLGADTEAFF. The CDR3 nucleotides are TGTGCCAGCAGACTATGGCTGGGGGCTGATACTGAAGCTTTCTTT. The full variable domain, in which reference TRBV19 and TRBJ1-1 provide the parts outside the CDR3, is DGGITQSPKYLFRKEGQNVTLSCEQNLNHDAMYWYRQDPGQGLRLIYYSQIVNDFQKGDIAEGYSVSREKKESFPLTVTSAQKNPTAFYLCASRLWLGADTEAFFGQGTRLTVV.

In DNA, the CDR3 is TGTGCCAGCAGCTTAGATGGCGGGAGGCAGTTCTTC. Amino acids: CASSLDGGRQFF. The V and J genes are TRBV7-2 and TRBJ2-1; 7 bases align to TRBD2. The CDR3 contains 12 residues. Germline V gene data show CDR1 as SGHTA and CDR2 as FQGNSA. Unmatched junction bases numbered 3, after V lost 1 base and J lost 12 bases.

The chain employs TRBV14 and TRBJ2-7; tentative D call: TRBD2 (6 bases). CDR3 length: 17 residues. The V end was cut by 3 bases, the J end by 2 bases, with 20 bases between. Per the germline V gene, CDR1 is SGHDN and CDR2 is FVKESK. The CDR3 reads CASSHSGTPKRAYEQYF. The CDR3 nucleotides read TGTGCCAGCAGCCATTCCGGGACTCCCAAAAGGGCCTACGAGCAGTACTTC.